The 11 T cell receptor beta chains in this list originate from one sample, sequenced in a study of cytotoxic CD8 clonotypes in ibrutinib-treated CLL. This table comes from immunoSEQ multiplex PCR, and its TCRdb copy is limited to in-frame clones, with some not included. The sample comprises 70,000 to 80,000 clones, roughly 80% of which are singletons, and about 36% rests with the top ten. The sequenced sample was PBMCs, obtained after 24 months of ibrutinib treatment. The receptor source for this set is a human donor with chronic lymphocytic leukemia.

CDR3 in amino acids: CASRAAVTDTQYF. The CDR3 nucleotides are TGTGCCAGCAGGGCAGCAGTCACAGATACGCAGTATTTT. The chain links TRBV7-3 to TRBJ2-3; D remains unclear. V was clipped by 6 bases and J by 2 bases, with 9 bases between them. Germline CDR1 SGHTA, CDR2 FQGTGA. This CDR3 comprises 13 residues.

This clone has a single count. The chain carries TRBV5-1 and TRBJ1-1; D might be TRBD1 (5 bases). The V gene lost 0 bases and the J gene lost 0 bases, with 9 bases spanning the gap. The CDR3 runs to 15 residues. Looked up from germline, CDR1 is SGHRS and CDR2 is YFSETQ. CDR3: CASSLGGTMNTEAFF. CDR3 nucleotides: TGCGCCAGCAGCTTGGGGGGGACCATGAACACTGAAGCTTTCTTT.

The gene calls are TRBV7-2 and TRBJ1-5, with D uncertain. The V gene's germline CDR1 is SGHTA and CDR2 FQGNSA. Between the trimmed V and J ends, which lost 3 bases and 6 bases, there was a span of 9 bases. The CDR3 loop spans 13 amino acids. CDR3 region: CASSFLDRQPQHF. The DNA for the CDR3 is TGTGCCAGCAGCTTCCTAGATCGTCAGCCCCAGCATTTT.

The chain joins TRBV9 to TRBJ1-3; D may be TRBD1 (6 bases). The CDR3 totals 15 residues. The V gene's germline CDR1 is SGDLS and CDR2 YYNGEE. V was clipped by 3 bases and J by 0 bases, with 10 bases between them. The CDR3 loop reads CASSAGTSSGNTIYF. CDR3 bases: TGTGCCAGCAGCGCGGGGACAAGCTCTGGAAACACCATATATTTT.

This clone was detected once. The gene calls are TRBV6-4 and TRBJ2-2, with D unclear. Trimming pared 3 bases from V and 8 bases from J, leaving 13 bases between. CDR1 MRHNA and CDR2 SNTAGT come from the germline V gene. There are 14 residues in the CDR3. CDR3 in amino acids: CASSEAPTAGELFF. The DNA of the CDR3 is TGTGCCAGCAGTGAGGCCCCTACAGCGGGGGAGCTGTTTTTT.

The chain employs TRBV5-5 and TRBJ2-7; the match to TRBD2 covers 7 bases. Germline V gene data show CDR1 as SGHKS and CDR2 as YYEKEE (reference sequence). The CDR3 covers 16 residues. J was trimmed by 0 bases and V by 4 bases; bases with no gene match: 10. Here the CDR3 DNA reads TGTGCCAGCAGCCGGAGCCGGGACTACCCCTCCTACGAGCAGTACTTC. Amino acids: CASSRSRDYPSYEQYF.

V gene TRBV9 combines with J gene TRBJ2-3; TRBD2 aligns across 10 bases. The CDR3 totals 19 residues. From germline, CDR1 is SGDLS and CDR2 YYNGEE. Trimming took 3 bases from V and 4 from J; bases not matched to a gene: 17. CDR3: CASSGGVGLAGGVADTQYF. CDR3 bases: TGTGCCAGCAGCGGAGGGGTTGGGTTAGCGGGAGGCGTGGCAGATACGCAGTATTTT.

In this sample, this clone turned up once. The rearrangement uses TRBV28 and TRBJ1-5; D may be TRBD1 (5 bases). The V end was cut by 1 base, the J end by 2 bases, with 12 bases between. Germline V gene sequence: CDR1 MDHEN, CDR2 SYDVKM. The CDR3 contains 16 residues. The DNA for the CDR3 is TGTGCCAGCAGTTTATCACAGGCGTTGGGCAATCAGCCCCAGCATTTT. As protein: CASSLSQALGNQPQHF.

V usage is TRBV29-1 and J usage is TRBJ2-1; D perhaps matches TRBD2 (6 bases). From germline, CDR1 is SQVTM and CDR2 ANQGSEA. Trimming stripped 4 bases from V and 8 bases from J, with 12 bases between. The CDR3 has 12 residues. CDR3 amino acids: CSVVGWGDEQFF. As DNA, the CDR3 is TGCAGCGTTGTAGGGTGGGGGGATGAGCAGTTCTTC.

The chain uses TRBV4-2 and TRBJ2-3; D not resolved. CDR1 is LGHNA, CDR2 YNFKEQ, per germline. The CDR3 loop spans 13 amino acids. V dropped 7 bases and J dropped 4 bases, with 12 bases sitting between them. This CDR3 is CASTAKDADTQYF. The CDR3 coding sequence is TGTGCCAGCACGGCGAAAGATGCAGATACGCAGTATTTT.

V is TRBV7-2 and J is TRBJ1-5; D not certain. The CDR3 has 15 amino acids. With 5 bases removed from V and 7 bases from J, the gap between germline ends came to 18 bases. CDR1 and CDR2 (germline): SGHTA, FQGNSA. CDR3 residues: CASSTVSTRSQPQHF. CDR3 nucleotides: TGTGCCAGCAGCACGGTGTCCACACGGAGCCAGCCCCAGCATTTT.